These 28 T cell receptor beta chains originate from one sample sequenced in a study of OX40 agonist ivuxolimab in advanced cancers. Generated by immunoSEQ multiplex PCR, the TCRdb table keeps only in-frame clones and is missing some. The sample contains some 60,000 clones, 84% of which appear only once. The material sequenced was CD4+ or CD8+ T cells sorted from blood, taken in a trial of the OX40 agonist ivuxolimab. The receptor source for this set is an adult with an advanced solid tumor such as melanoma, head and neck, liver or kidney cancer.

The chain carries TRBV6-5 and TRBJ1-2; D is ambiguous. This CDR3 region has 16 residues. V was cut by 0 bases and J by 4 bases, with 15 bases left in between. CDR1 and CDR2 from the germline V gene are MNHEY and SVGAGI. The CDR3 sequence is CASSYSRLGVGYGYTF. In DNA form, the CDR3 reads TGTGCCAGCAGTTACTCGAGGCTTGGGGTGGGCTATGGCTACACCTTC.

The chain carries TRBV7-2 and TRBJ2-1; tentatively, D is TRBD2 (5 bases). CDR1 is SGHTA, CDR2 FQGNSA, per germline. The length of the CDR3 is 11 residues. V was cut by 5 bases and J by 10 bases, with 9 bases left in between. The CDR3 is CASSPRLEQFF. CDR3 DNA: TGTGCCAGCAGCCCAAGACTAGAGCAGTTCTTC.

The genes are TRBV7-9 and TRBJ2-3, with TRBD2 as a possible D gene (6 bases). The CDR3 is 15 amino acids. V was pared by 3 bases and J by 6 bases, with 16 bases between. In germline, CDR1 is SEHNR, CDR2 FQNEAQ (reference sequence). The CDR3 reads CASSFRNSGADTQYF. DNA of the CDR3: TGTGCCAGCAGCTTCCGTAATAGCGGAGCGGATACGCAGTATTTT.

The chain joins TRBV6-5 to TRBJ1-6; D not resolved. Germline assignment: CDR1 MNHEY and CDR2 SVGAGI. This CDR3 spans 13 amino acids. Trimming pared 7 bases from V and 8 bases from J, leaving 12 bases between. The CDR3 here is CASIPTPDSPLHF. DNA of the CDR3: TGTGCCAGCATCCCAACGCCGGATTCACCCCTCCACTTT.

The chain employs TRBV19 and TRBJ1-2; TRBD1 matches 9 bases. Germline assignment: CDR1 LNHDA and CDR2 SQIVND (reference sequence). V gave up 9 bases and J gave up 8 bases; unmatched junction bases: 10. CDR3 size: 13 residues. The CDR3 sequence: CASAPGQGAGYTF. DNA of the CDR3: TGTGCCAGCGCCCCGGGACAGGGAGCGGGCTACACCTTC.

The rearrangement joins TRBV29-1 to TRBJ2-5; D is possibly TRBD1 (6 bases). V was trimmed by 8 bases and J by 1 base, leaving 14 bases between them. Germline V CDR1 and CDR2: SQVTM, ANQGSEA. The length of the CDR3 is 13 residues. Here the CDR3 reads CSHPGQSQETQYF. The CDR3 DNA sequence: TGCAGCCACCCCGGACAGTCCCAAGAGACCCAGTACTTC.

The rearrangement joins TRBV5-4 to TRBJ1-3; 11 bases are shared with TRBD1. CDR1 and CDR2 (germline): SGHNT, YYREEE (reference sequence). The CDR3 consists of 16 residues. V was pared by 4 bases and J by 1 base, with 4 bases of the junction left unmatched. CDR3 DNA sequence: TGTGCCAGCAGCAGGGGACAGGGGGGATCTGGAAACACCATATATTTT. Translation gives CASSRGQGGSGNTIYF.

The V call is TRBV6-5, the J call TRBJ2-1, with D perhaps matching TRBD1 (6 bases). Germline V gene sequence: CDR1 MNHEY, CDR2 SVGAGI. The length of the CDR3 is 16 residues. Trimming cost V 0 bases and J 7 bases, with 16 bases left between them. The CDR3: CASSYSTGGRRNEQFF. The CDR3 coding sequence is TGTGCCAGCAGTTACTCGACAGGAGGTAGGAGAAATGAGCAGTTCTTC.

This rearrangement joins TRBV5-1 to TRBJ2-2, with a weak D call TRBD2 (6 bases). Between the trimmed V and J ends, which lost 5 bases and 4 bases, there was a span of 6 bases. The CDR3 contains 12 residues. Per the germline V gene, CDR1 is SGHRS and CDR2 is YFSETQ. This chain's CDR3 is CASREGTGELFF. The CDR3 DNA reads TGCGCCAGCAGGGAGGGCACCGGGGAGCTGTTTTTT. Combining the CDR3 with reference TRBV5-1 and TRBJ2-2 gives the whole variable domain KAGVTQTPRYLIKTRGQQVTLSCSPISGHRSVSWYQQTPGQGLQFLFEYFSETQRNKGNFPGRFSGRQFSNSRSEMNVSTLELGDSALYLCASREGTGELFFGEGSRLTVL.

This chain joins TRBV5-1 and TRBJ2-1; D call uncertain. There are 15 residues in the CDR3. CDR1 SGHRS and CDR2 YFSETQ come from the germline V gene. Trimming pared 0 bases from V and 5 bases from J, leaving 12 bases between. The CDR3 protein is CASSLVLSLDNEQFF. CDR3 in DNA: TGCGCCAGCAGCTTGGTGTTGAGTCTGGACAATGAGCAGTTCTTC.

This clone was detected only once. The CDR3 sequence is CASSRGYQYNEQFF. DNA for the CDR3: TGTGCCAGCAGCCGGGGGTACCAATACAATGAGCAGTTCTTC. The chain employs TRBV5-6 and TRBJ2-1; D possibly corresponds to TRBD2 (6 bases). The CDR3 totals 14 residues. The germline gives CDR1 SGHDT, CDR2 YYEEEE. V lost 4 bases and J 4 bases, leaving 12 bases between the germline ends.

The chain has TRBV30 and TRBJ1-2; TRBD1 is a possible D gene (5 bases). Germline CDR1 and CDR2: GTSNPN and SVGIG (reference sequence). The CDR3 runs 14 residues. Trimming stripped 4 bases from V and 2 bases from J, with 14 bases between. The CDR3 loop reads CAWKGQGRNYGYTF. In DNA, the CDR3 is TGTGCCTGGAAGGGGCAGGGACGCAACTATGGCTACACCTTC.

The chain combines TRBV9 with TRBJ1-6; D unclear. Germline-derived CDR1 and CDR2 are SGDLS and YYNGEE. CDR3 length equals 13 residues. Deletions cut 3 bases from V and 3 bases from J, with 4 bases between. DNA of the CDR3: TGTGCCAGCAGCGCTTTCTATAATTCACCCCTCCACTTT. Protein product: CASSAFYNSPLHF. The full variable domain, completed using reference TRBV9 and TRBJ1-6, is DSGVTQTPKHLITATGQRVTLRCSPRSGDLSVYWYQQSLDQGLQFLIQYYNGEERAKGNILERFSAQQFPDLHSELNLSSLELGDSALYFCASSAFYNSPLHFGNGTRLTVT.

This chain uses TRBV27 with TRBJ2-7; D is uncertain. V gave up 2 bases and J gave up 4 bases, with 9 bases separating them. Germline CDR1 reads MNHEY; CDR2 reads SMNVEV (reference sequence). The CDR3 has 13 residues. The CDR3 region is CASSLARKYEQYF. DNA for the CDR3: TGTGCCAGCAGTTTAGCCCGTAAGTACGAGCAGTACTTC.

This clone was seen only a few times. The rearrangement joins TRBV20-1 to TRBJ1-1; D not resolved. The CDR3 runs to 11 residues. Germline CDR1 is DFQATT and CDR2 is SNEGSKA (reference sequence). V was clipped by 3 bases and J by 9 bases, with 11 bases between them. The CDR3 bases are TGCAGTGCTAGCCCCGGGGAGAAAGCTTTCTTT. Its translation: CSASPGEKAFF.

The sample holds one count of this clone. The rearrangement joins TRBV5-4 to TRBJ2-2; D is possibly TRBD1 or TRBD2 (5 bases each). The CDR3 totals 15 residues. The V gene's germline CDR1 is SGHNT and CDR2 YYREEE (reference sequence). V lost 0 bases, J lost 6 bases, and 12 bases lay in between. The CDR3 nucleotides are TGTGCCAGCAGCTTGGAGCAGTCGGGACCCGGGGAGCTGTTTTTT. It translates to CASSLEQSGPGELFF. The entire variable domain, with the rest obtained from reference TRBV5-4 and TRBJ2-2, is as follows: ETGVTQSPTHLIKTRGQQVTLRCSSQSGHNTVSWYQQALGQGPQFIFQYYREEENGRGNFPPRFSGLQFPNYSSELNVNALELDDSALYLCASSLEQSGPGELFFGEGSRLTVL.

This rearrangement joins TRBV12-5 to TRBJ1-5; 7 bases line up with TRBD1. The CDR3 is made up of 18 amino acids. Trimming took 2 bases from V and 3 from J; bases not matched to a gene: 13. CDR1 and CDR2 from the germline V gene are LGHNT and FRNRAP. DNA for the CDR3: TGTGCTAGTGGTTTGAGTAGTCCCGGGACAGACAACAATCAGCCCCAGCATTTT. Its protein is CASGLSSPGTDNNQPQHF.

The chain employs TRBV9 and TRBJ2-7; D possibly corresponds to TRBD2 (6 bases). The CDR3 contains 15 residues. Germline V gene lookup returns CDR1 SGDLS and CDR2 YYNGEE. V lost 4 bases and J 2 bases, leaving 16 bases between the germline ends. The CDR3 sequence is CASSRFLADTYEQYF. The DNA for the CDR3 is TGTGCCAGCAGCAGGTTTTTAGCGGATACCTACGAGCAGTACTTC.

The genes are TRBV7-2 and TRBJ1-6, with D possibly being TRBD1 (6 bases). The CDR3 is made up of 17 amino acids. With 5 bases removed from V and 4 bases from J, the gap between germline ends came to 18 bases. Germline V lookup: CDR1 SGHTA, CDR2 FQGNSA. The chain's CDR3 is CASSPRQESRYNSPLHF. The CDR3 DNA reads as TGTGCCAGCAGCCCCCGACAGGAGAGCCGGTATAATTCACCCCTCCACTTT.

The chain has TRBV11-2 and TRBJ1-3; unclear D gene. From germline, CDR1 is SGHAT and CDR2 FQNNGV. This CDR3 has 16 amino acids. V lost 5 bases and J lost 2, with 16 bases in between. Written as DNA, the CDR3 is TGTGCCAGCAGCACCCTGCGAGGAAGGACTGGAAACACCATATATTTT. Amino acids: CASSTLRGRTGNTIYF.

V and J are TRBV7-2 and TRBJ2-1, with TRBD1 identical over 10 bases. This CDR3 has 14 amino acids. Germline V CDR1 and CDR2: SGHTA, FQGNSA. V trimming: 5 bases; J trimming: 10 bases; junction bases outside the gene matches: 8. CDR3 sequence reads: CASSPRDRGKEQFF. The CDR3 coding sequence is TGTGCCAGCAGCCCCCGGGACAGGGGAAAAGAGCAGTTCTTC.

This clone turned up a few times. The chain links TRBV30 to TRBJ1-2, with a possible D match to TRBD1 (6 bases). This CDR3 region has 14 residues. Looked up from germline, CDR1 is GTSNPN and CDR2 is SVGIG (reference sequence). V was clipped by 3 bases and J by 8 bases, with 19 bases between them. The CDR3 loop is CAWREDSSAGGYTF. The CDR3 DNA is TGTGCCTGGAGGGAGGACAGCTCTGCGGGAGGCTACACCTTC.

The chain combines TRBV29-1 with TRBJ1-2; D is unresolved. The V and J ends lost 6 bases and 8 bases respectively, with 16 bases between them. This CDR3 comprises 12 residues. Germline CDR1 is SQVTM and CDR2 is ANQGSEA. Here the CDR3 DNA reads TGCAGCGTCGGATACAGCGTTTTAGGCTACACCTTC. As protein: CSVGYSVLGYTF.

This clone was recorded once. The DNA for the CDR3 is TGTGCCACCAGGGCAGGGCCCAATTCACCCCTCCACTTT. Protein: CATRAGPNSPLHF. The chain links TRBV15 to TRBJ1-6; tentatively, D is TRBD1 (5 bases). Trimming removed 6 bases at V and 7 bases at J, with 10 bases between. CDR3 length: 13 residues. CDR1 is LNHNV and CDR2 is YYDKDF in the germline V gene (reference sequence).

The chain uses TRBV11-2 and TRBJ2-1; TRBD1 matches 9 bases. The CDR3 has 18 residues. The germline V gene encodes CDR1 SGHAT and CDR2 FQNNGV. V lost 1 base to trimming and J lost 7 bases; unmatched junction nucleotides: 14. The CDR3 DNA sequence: TGTGCCAGCAGCTTAGCATTCAGGGGACAGGGCTTAAAAAATGAGCAGTTCTTC. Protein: CASSLAFRGQGLKNEQFF.

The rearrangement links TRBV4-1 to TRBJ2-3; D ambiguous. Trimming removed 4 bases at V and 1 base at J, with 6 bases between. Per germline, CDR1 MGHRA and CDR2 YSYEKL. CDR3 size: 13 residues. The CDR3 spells CASSLSGTDTQYF. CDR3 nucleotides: TGCGCCAGCAGCCTCAGCGGCACAGATACGCAGTATTTT.

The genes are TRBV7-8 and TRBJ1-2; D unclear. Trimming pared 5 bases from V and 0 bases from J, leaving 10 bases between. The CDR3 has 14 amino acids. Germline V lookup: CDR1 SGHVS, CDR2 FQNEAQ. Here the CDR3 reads CASSLDGTNYGYTF. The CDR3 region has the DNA TGTGCCAGCAGCCTCGACGGAACTAACTATGGCTACACCTTC.

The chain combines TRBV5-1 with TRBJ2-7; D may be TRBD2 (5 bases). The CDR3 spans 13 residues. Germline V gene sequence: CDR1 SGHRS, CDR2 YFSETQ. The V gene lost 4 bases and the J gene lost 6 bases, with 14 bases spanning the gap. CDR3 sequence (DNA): TGCGCCAGCAGCCCGGAGGCTGAGCGCGAGCAGTACTTC. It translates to CASSPEAEREQYF.